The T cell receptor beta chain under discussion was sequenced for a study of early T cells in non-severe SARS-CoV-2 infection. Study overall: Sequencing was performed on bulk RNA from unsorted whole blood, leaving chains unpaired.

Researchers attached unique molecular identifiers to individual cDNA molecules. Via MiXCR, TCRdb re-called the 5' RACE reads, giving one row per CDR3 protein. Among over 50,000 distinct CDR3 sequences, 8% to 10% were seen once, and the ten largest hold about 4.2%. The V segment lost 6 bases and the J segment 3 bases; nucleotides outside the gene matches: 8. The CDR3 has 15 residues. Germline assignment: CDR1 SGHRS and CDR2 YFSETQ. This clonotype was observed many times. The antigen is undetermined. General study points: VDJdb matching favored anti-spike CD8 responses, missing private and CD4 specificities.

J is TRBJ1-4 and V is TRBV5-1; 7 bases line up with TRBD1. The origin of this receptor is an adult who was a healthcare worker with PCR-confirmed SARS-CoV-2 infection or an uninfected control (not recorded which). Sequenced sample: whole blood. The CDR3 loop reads CASTRAGQANEKLFF. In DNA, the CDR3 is TGCGCCAGCACTCGAGCCGGACAGGCTAATGAAAAACTGTTTTTT.